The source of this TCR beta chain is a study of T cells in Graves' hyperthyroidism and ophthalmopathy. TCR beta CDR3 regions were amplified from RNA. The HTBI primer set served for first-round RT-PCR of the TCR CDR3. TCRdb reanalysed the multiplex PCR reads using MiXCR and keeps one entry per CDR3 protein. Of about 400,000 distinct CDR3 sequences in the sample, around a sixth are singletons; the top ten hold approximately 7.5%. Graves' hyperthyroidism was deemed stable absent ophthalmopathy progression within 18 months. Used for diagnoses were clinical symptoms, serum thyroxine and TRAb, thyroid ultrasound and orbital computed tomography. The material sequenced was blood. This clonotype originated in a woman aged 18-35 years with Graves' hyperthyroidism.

The CDR3 nucleotides are TGCGCCAGCAGCCCGGGGGAAGGGGAGACCCAGTACTTC. Encoded protein: CASSPGEGETQYF. The chain carries TRBV5-1 and TRBJ2-5; TRBD2 might be the D (6 bases). CDR1 is SGHRS, CDR2 YFSETQ, per germline. The CDR3 runs 13 residues. The V end lost 4 bases, the J end lost 5 bases, and 12 bases lay between the germline ends.